This entry lists 5 T cell receptor beta chains sequenced from one sample in a study of blood T cell repertoires in COVID-19. TCRdb's copy holds only in-frame clones and misses some; the assay was immunoSEQ multiplex PCR. The profile shows approximately 240,000 clones, around nine tenths of them singletons. Sequences were obtained from PBMCs or T cells enriched from blood (not recorded which). These receptors originate from a woman under 30 who had recovered from COVID-19.

This clone has only one observation. V is TRBV21-1 and J is TRBJ1-2. TRBV21-1 is labeled a pseudogene. The CDR3 runs 16 residues. The CDR3: CASSKEEVVGDYGYTF. CDR3 in DNA: TGTGCCAGCAGCAAGGAAGAAGTCGTCGGGGACTATGGCTACACCTTC.

The chain combines TRBV2 with TRBJ2-3; 13 bases line up with TRBD2. Trimming took 10 bases from V and 4 from J; bases not matched to a gene: 5. This CDR3 is 14 amino acids long. Germline loops: CDR1 SNHLY, CDR2 FYNNEI. The CDR3 protein is CATTSGRASDTQYF. CDR3 DNA: TGTGCCACAACTAGCGGGAGGGCCTCAGATACGCAGTATTTT.

The chain uses TRBV18 and TRBJ2-2, with D perhaps matching TRBD1 (6 bases). The CDR3 consists of 15 residues. Looked up from germline, CDR1 is KGHSH and CDR2 is LQKENI. Trimming stripped 3 bases from V and 6 bases from J, with 14 bases between. Here the CDR3 reads CASSPEQGTPGELFF. The CDR3, as DNA: TGTGCCAGCTCACCGGAACAGGGTACACCCGGGGAGCTGTTTTTT.

On this clone: An end of the junction differs from the germline gene, which may be a read error. The genes are TRBV24-1 and TRBJ2-7; the D gene is possibly TRBD1 (6 bases). Germline lookup yields CDR1 KGHDR and CDR2 SFDVKD. The CDR3 length is 13 residues. The CDR3 protein is CPKPRGEFCEQYF. DNA of the CDR3: TGCCCAAAGCCCAGGGGCGAATTCTGCGAGCAGTACTTC.

This chain uses TRBV2 with TRBJ1-1; D might be TRBD1 (6 bases). The germline CDR1 and CDR2 sequences are SNHLY and FYNNEI. The V end was cut by 2 bases, the J end by 2 bases, with 12 bases between. The CDR3 spans 15 residues. CDR3 sequence: CASSELRTANTEAFF. The CDR3 DNA sequence: TGTGCCAGCAGTGAACTGAGGACAGCAAACACTGAAGCTTTCTTT.